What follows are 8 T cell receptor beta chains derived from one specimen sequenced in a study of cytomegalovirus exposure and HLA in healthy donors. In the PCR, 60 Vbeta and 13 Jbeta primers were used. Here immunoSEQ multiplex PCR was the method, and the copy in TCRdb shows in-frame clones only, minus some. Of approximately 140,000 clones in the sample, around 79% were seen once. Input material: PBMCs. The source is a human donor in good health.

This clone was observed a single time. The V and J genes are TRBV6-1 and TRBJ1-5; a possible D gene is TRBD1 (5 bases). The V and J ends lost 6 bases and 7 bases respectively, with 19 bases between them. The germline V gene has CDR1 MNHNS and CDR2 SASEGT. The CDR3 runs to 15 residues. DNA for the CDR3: TGTGCCAGCAGCCCTTTGATGGGGGGTAACCAGCCCCAGCATTTT. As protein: CASSPLMGGNQPQHF.

Here the CDR3 DNA reads TGTGCCAGCAGTTTTGTCCGTGCAGGGATGGATACAGATACGCAGTATTTT. Translating gives CASSFVRAGMDTDTQYF. V and J are TRBV27 and TRBJ2-3; maybe TRBD1 (5 bases). V lost 3 bases and J 3 bases, leaving 19 bases between the germline ends. CDR1 is MNHEY and CDR2 is SMNVEV in the germline V gene (reference sequence). CDR3 length equals 17 residues.

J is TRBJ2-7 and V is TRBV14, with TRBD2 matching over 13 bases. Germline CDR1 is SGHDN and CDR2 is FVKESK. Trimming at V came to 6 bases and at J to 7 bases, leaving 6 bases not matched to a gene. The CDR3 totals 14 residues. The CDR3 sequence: CASRRTSGGREQYF. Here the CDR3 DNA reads TGTGCCAGCAGACGGACTAGCGGGGGCAGGGAGCAGTACTTC.

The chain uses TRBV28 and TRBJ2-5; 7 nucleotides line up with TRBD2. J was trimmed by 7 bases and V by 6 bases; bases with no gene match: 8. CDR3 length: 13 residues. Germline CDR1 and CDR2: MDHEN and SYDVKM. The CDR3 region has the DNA TGTGCCAGCAGCCCATCGACGGGAGGGACCCAGTACTTC. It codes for CASSPSTGGTQYF.

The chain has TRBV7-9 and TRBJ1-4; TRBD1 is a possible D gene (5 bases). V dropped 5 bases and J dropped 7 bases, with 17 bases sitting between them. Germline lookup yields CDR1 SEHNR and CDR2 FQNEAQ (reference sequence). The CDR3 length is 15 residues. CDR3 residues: CASSPTDSPFEKLFF. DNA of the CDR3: TGTGCCAGCAGCCCGACCGACAGTCCCTTTGAAAAACTGTTTTTT.

The CDR3 DNA follows: TGTGCCAGCAGCCAGGGGCGATCCACCTACGAGCAGTACTTC. Encoded protein: CASSQGRSTYEQYF. The J gene is TRBJ2-7, the V gene TRBV11-2, with a possible D match to TRBD1 (6 bases). Germline V lookup: CDR1 SGHAT, CDR2 FQNNGV. The CDR3 is made up of 14 amino acids. V lost 5 bases, J lost 2 bases, and 13 bases lay in between.

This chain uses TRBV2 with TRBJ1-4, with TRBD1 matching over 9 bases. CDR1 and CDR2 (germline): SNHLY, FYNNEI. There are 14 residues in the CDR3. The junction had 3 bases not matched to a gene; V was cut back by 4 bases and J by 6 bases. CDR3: CASSVRTGDEKLFF. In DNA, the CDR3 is TGTGCCAGCAGTGTAAGGACAGGGGATGAAAAACTGTTTTTT.

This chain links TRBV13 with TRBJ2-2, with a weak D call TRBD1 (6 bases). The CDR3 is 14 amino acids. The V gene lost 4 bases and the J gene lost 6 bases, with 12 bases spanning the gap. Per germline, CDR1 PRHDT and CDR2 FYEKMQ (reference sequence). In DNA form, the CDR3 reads TGTGCCAGCAGCTACAATACAGGGTCCGGGGAGCTGTTTTTT. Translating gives CASSYNTGSGELFF.